This T cell receptor beta chain came from a study of beta chain features in type 1 diabetes. Notes on the study in general: For Type 1 diabetes patients, all four CD4+ subsets carried TCRB CDR3s that were moderately but significantly shorter. Researchers caution that PCR might favor shorter templates, equally among patients and controls. VDJ junctions in type 1 diabetes patients carried more deletions and fewer insertions.

The CDR3 contains 15 residues. The V and J ends lost 6 bases and 2 bases, in that order; junction bases with no gene match: 9. Germline CDR1 is SGHTA and CDR2 is FQGTGA. A note on this clone: Its cognate antigen is unknown.

Isolated RNA was reverse transcribed in full, so expressed TCRB transcripts were sequenced. Repertoires were generated with immunoSEQ multiplex PCR, while TCRdb's copy carries only in-frame clones and drops some. The profile shows fewer than 300,000 clones, roughly 20% of them singletons. V gene TRBV7-3 combines with J gene TRBJ2-7; 8 positions match TRBD1. The sequence was obtained from a woman between 40 and 55 years old with type 1 diabetes. The sequenced sample was naive CD4+ T cells from blood. DNA of the CDR3: TGTGCCAGCAGACCGGGACAGGTGGGACCCTACGAGCAGTACTTC. Translating it yields CASRPGQVGPYEQYF.